The clone carrying this T cell receptor (beta chain) was observed at least ten times. Its target is unknown. These data come from a study of T cells in Graves' hyperthyroidism and ophthalmopathy. Study outcomes and limitations: The authors' 13 V-J model separated ophthalmopathy from stable hyperthyroidism.

Trimming stripped 0 bases from V and 1 base from J, with 12 bases between. Germline loops: CDR1 LGHDT, CDR2 YNNKEL (reference sequence). The CDR3 totals 16 residues. Fresh peripheral blood, about 10 ml of it, supplied the PBMCs. The CDR3 regions of TCR beta were amplified from RNA transcripts. Primed by the HTBI set, a first-round RT-PCR was run on the TCR CDR3. TCRdb re-derived calls from the multiplex PCR reads in MiXCR, one entry per CDR3 protein. Among about 420,000 distinct CDR3 sequences listed, approximately 13% were seen once. The receptor's source is a young woman with Graves' hyperthyroidism. This chain connects TRBV3-1 to TRBJ1-1; D remains unclear. The material sequenced was blood. CDR3 in amino acids: CASSQDNGRTNTEAFF. CDR3 nucleotide sequence: TGTGCCAGCAGCCAAGATAATGGCAGGACGAACACTGAAGCTTTCTTT.